This T cell receptor beta chain was captured in a study of blood T cells in healthy people across ages. The length of the CDR3 is 17 residues. Germline V lookup: CDR1 SGHVS, CDR2 FQNEAQ. Trimming took 1 base from V and 10 from J; bases not matched to a gene: 15. Donors were systemically healthy Caucasian individuals from Russia aged about 6 to 90 years. Then a second PCR, running about 6 to 11 cycles, was carried out with a sample-barcoded 5' primer and a J-beta primer mix. Through a template-switch adaptor with 12 random nucleotides, each cDNA molecule received a tag. Using its own MiXCR run on the 5' RACE reads, TCRdb lists one record per CDR3 protein. The sample shows 250,000 to 300,000 distinct CDR3 sequences, about 25% of them seen only once.

Material: blood. The receptor's source is a woman between 70 and 85 years old in good health. The chain combines TRBV7-8 with TRBJ2-3, with 9 positions matching TRBD2. The CDR3 region is CASSLGGRGRGLLAQYF. The CDR3 DNA follows: TGTGCCAGCAGCTTAGGGGGGCGCGGGAGGGGTTTACTTGCGCAGTATTTT. Full variable domain (missing parts from reference TRBV7-8 and TRBJ2-3): GAGVSQSPRYKVAKRGQDVALRCDPISGHVSLFWYQQALGQGPEFLTYFQNEAQLDKSGLPSDRFFAERPEGSVSTLKIQRTQQEDSAVYLCASSLGGRGRGLLAQYFGPGTRLTVL.